Each of the 26 T cell receptor beta chains below was sequenced from the same sample in a study of cytomegalovirus exposure and HLA in healthy donors. The PCR contained 60 Vbeta and 13 Jbeta primers. Assay used: immunoSEQ multiplex PCR; TCRdb lists only in-frame clones, some missing. The table has more than 80,000 clones, 60% to 75% seen once. The sequencing sample was made of PBMCs. The receptors were sampled from a female donor in good health and CMV-seropositive.

This chain uses TRBV7-8 with TRBJ1-2; 10 positions match TRBD1. The germline V gene has CDR1 SGHVS and CDR2 FQNEAQ. The junction had 7 bases not matched to a gene; V was cut back by 1 base and J by 8 bases. The length of the CDR3 is 15 residues. Here the CDR3 reads CASSLVGDRGAGYTF. The CDR3, as DNA: TGTGCCAGCAGCTTAGTAGGGGACAGGGGTGCCGGCTACACCTTC.

The J gene is TRBJ2-7, the V gene TRBV11-2; 7 bases align to TRBD1. V dropped 6 bases and J dropped 4; count of bases not matched to a gene: 3. This CDR3 contains 12 residues. Germline lookup yields CDR1 SGHAT and CDR2 FQNNGV. Written as DNA, the CDR3 is TGTGCCAGCAGGAGGGACAGTTACGAGCAGTACTTC. It is translated as CASRRDSYEQYF.

The chain is built from TRBV4-3 and TRBJ2-4, with D perhaps TRBD2 (5 bases). The CDR3 covers 18 residues. Germline-derived CDR1 and CDR2 are LGHNA and YSLEER. The V end lost 4 bases, the J end lost 0 bases, and 19 bases lay between the germline ends. This CDR3 is CASSREIGGRLAKNIQYF. The CDR3 nucleotides read TGCGCCAGCAGCCGCGAGATCGGAGGAAGGCTAGCCAAAAACATTCAGTACTTC.

J is TRBJ1-1 and V is TRBV2, with TRBD1 matching 10 bases. CDR1 SNHLY and CDR2 FYNNEI come from the germline V gene. The CDR3 has 14 residues. V was pared by 5 bases and J by 1 base, with 1 base of the junction left unmatched. CDR3 in DNA: TGTGCCAGCAGTCGGGACAGGGGGAACACTGAAGCTTTCTTT. This translates into CASSRDRGNTEAFF.

The J gene is TRBJ1-2, the V gene TRBV14; D ambiguous. V lost 4 bases, J lost 1 base, and 10 bases lay in between. This CDR3 spans 14 amino acids. Germline loops: CDR1 SGHDN, CDR2 FVKESK. As DNA, the CDR3 is TGTGCCAGCAGCCGAAGTTACAGTAACTATGGCTACACCTTC. This gives the protein CASSRSYSNYGYTF.

This rearrangement joins TRBV6-5 to TRBJ2-3; weak D call: TRBD2 (5 bases). Germline lookup yields CDR1 MNHEY and CDR2 SVGAGI. CDR3 length equals 16 residues. V was trimmed by 4 bases and J by 1 base, leaving 15 bases between them. As DNA, the CDR3 is TGTGCCAGCAGTTTGCCGGGGAGACATGGCACAGATACGCAGTATTTT. The encoded protein is CASSLPGRHGTDTQYF.

The chain has TRBV9 and TRBJ2-1; D is perhaps TRBD1 (6 bases). CDR3 length: 13 residues. Germline lookup yields CDR1 SGDLS and CDR2 YYNGEE. V shed 4 bases and J shed 6 bases, with 11 bases lying between them. The CDR3 loop reads CASSTPRGNEQFF. The CDR3 coding sequence is TGTGCCAGCAGCACCCCCAGGGGCAATGAGCAGTTCTTC.

The chain uses TRBV29-1 and TRBJ2-7; 9 nucleotides agree with TRBD1. Germline V CDR1 and CDR2: SQVTM, ANQGSEA. The V and J ends lost 8 bases and 4 bases, in that order; junction bases with no gene match: 12. This CDR3 has 14 amino acids. CDR3 sequence: CSYSSGTGRYEQYF. The CDR3, as DNA: TGCAGCTACTCTTCCGGGACAGGGAGGTACGAGCAGTACTTC.

V usage is TRBV11-2 and J usage is TRBJ1-1; weak D call: TRBD1 (6 bases). CDR3 size: 14 residues. CDR1 and CDR2 (germline): SGHAT, FQNNGV. V was pared by 3 bases and J by 6 bases, with 14 bases between. The CDR3 protein is CASSFPRGGPEAFF. DNA of the CDR3: TGTGCCAGCAGCTTCCCCAGGGGAGGGCCTGAAGCTTTCTTT. Full variable domain (outside the CDR3, taken from reference TRBV11-2 and TRBJ1-1): EAGVAQSPRYKIIEKRQSVAFWCNPISGHATLYWYQQILGQGPKLLIQFQNNGVVDDSQLPKDRFSAERLKGVDSTLKIQPAKLEDSAVYLCASSFPRGGPEAFFGQGTRLTVV.

The chain carries TRBV6-5 and TRBJ1-4; D is perhaps TRBD1 (5 bases). Germline CDR1 is MNHEY and CDR2 is SVGAGI. This CDR3 spans 13 amino acids. V lost 2 bases, J lost 4 bases, and 5 bases lay in between. This CDR3 reads CASSYDSNEKLFF. CDR3 nucleotides: TGTGCCAGCAGTTACGACAGTAATGAAAAACTGTTTTTT.

As regards this clone: In the same sample, other DNA sequences code for this CDR3. V and J are TRBV14 and TRBJ1-1, with D unresolved. Germline lookup yields CDR1 SGHDN and CDR2 FVKESK. The CDR3 totals 13 residues. Between the trimmed V and J ends, which lost 3 bases and 1 base, there was a span of 6 bases. The CDR3 reads CASSQGRNTEAFF. In nucleotides, the CDR3 is TGTGCCAGCAGCCAGGGGAGGAACACTGAAGCTTTCTTT.

A few counts support this clone. The chain combines TRBV5-1 with TRBJ2-7; perhaps TRBD1 as D (5 bases). CDR3 size: 11 residues. V lost 5 bases and J lost 4, with 7 bases in between. Germline CDR1 reads SGHRS; CDR2 reads YFSETQ. The CDR3 loop is CASRRGYEQYF. Here the CDR3 DNA reads TGCGCCAGCAGAAGGGGTTACGAGCAGTACTTC.

The chain joins TRBV27 to TRBJ2-1; TRBD1 matches 7 bases. This CDR3 spans 13 amino acids. Germline-derived CDR1 and CDR2 are MNHEY and SMNVEV (reference sequence). Losses at the gene ends were 3 bases for V and 7 bases for J; bases not matched to a gene: 3. The CDR3 sequence is CASSLDRFNEQFF. CDR3 sequence (DNA): TGTGCCAGCAGTTTGGACAGGTTTAATGAGCAGTTCTTC.

The chain's CDR3 is CASSVGAGAGNEQFF. The CDR3 DNA reads TGTGCCAGCAGCGTAGGGGCGGGGGCGGGGAATGAGCAGTTCTTC. This chain joins TRBV9 and TRBJ2-1; possibly TRBD2 for D (7 bases). The CDR3 has 15 amino acids. Germline V gene data show CDR1 as SGDLS and CDR2 as YYNGEE. The V end lost 0 bases, the J end lost 7 bases, and 14 bases lay between the germline ends.

This rearrangement joins TRBV5-1 to TRBJ1-1, with D possibly matching TRBD1 (5 bases). The CDR3 consists of 14 residues. Germline CDR1 is SGHRS and CDR2 is YFSETQ. V was cut by 1 base and J by 5 bases, with 12 bases left in between. The DNA for the CDR3 is TGCGCCAGCAGCTTGAGCGGGGCAGGGACTGAAGCTTTCTTT. It yields the protein CASSLSGAGTEAFF.

This clone has a handful of counts. The chain combines TRBV7-3 with TRBJ1-6; possibly TRBD1 for D (5 bases). Per germline, CDR1 SGHTA and CDR2 FQGTGA. The CDR3 consists of 15 residues. Trimming left V 5 bases short and J 7 bases short, with 15 bases between. CDR3: CASSIGAGRNSPLHF. CDR3 nucleotide sequence: TGTGCCAGCAGCATAGGGGCAGGGCGCAATTCACCCCTCCACTTT.

J is TRBJ1-1 and V is TRBV6-5; perhaps TRBD1 as D (5 bases). The CDR3 totals 13 residues. Trimming left V 4 bases short and J 1 base short, with 7 bases between. Germline CDR1 and CDR2: MNHEY and SVGAGI. The CDR3 here is CASSSQGNTEAFF. CDR3 DNA: TGTGCCAGCAGTTCCCAGGGGAACACTGAAGCTTTCTTT.

The V and J genes are TRBV29-1 and TRBJ2-1; perhaps TRBD1 as D (6 bases). The germline V gene encodes CDR1 SQVTM and CDR2 ANQGSEA. Trimming pared 4 bases from V and 8 bases from J, leaving 18 bases between. This CDR3 region has 14 residues. CDR3 amino acids: CSVVGRQVGDEQFF. CDR3 sequence (DNA): TGCAGCGTTGTAGGCCGACAGGTCGGCGATGAGCAGTTCTTC.

The chain recombines TRBV7-3 with TRBJ1-2, with D hard to call. The CDR3 runs to 13 residues. The germline V and J ends were trimmed by 2 bases and 4 bases, with 8 bases remaining between them. The germline gives CDR1 SGHTA, CDR2 FQGTGA. The CDR3 sequence is CASSLGGIYGYTF. CDR3 coding DNA: TGTGCCAGCAGCTTAGGCGGAATCTATGGCTACACCTTC. The entire variable domain, with the rest obtained from reference TRBV7-3 and TRBJ1-2, is as follows: GAGVSQTPSNKVTEKGKYVELRCDPISGHTALYWYRQSLGQGPEFLIYFQGTGAADDSGLPNDRFFAVRPEGSVSTLKIQRTERGDSAVYLCASSLGGIYGYTFGSGTRLTVV.

The chain employs TRBV6-5 and TRBJ2-7; maybe TRBD2 (5 bases). Germline V gives CDR1 MNHEY, CDR2 SVGAGI. Trimming removed 0 bases from V and 5 bases from J, with 14 bases in between. The CDR3 runs 15 residues. CDR3 protein: CASSYSGVPWDEQYF. DNA of the CDR3: TGTGCCAGCAGTTACTCCGGGGTGCCTTGGGACGAGCAGTACTTC.

This clone was detected only a few times. V is TRBV5-1 and J is TRBJ2-6; 7 bases match TRBD1. Germline V lookup: CDR1 SGHRS, CDR2 YFSETQ. The trim removed 2 bases at V and 3 bases at J, leaving 2 bases unmatched. CDR3 length equals 15 residues. The DNA for the CDR3 is TGCGCCAGCAGCTTCACAGGGGATGGGGCCAACGTCCTGACTTTC. It encodes CASSFTGDGANVLTF.

The genes are TRBV7-8 and TRBJ2-7, with D perhaps matching TRBD2 (6 bases). The CDR3 sequence is 11 residues long. V was shortened by 3 bases and J by 6 bases, with 6 bases between the two germline ends. Germline-derived CDR1 and CDR2 are SGHVS and FQNEAQ. CDR3 amino acids: CASSFGSEQYF. In DNA, the CDR3 is TGTGCCAGCAGCTTCGGGAGCGAGCAGTACTTC. The variable domain in full, completed from reference TRBV7-8 and TRBJ2-7, reads GAGVSQSPRYKVAKRGQDVALRCDPISGHVSLFWYQQALGQGPEFLTYFQNEAQLDKSGLPSDRFFAERPEGSVSTLKIQRTQQEDSAVYLCASSFGSEQYFGPGTRLTVT.

V gene TRBV19 combines with J gene TRBJ2-5; the D gene is possibly TRBD2 (7 bases). The germline CDR1 and CDR2 sequences are LNHDA and SQIVND (reference sequence). The V and J ends lost 3 bases and 5 bases respectively, with 13 bases between them. The CDR3 spans 14 residues. CDR3 in DNA: TGTGCCAGTAGTATGGCGGGGGCAGGGGAGACCCAGTACTTC. This codes for CASSMAGAGETQYF.

There are a few counts of this clone. The chain joins TRBV9 to TRBJ1-3; D not certain. This CDR3 contains 11 residues. Germline V CDR1 and CDR2: SGDLS, YYNGEE. The V gene lost 3 bases and the J gene lost 8 bases, with 6 bases spanning the gap. CDR3 DNA: TGTGCCAGCAGCGGGAGTGACACCATATATTTT. This codes for CASSGSDTIYF.

The rearrangement joins TRBV7-2 to TRBJ2-7; 8 bases match TRBD2. From germline, CDR1 is SGHTA and CDR2 FQGNSA. CDR3 size: 14 residues. Trimming removed 3 bases from V and 0 bases from J; junction bases left unmatched: 1. The CDR3 reads CASSFSGDSYEQYF. The DNA for the CDR3 is TGTGCCAGCAGCTTTAGCGGGGACTCCTACGAGCAGTACTTC.

The gene calls are TRBV10-3 and TRBJ2-5; TRBD2 matches at 9 bases. CDR3 length equals 15 residues. Germline V gene data show CDR1 as ENHRY and CDR2 as SYGVKD. The junction had 9 bases not matched to a gene; V was cut back by 3 bases and J by 7 bases. The CDR3 reads CAISEKRGEWGTQYF. CDR3 in DNA: TGTGCCATCAGTGAAAAGCGGGGGGAATGGGGGACCCAGTACTTC.